This T cell receptor (beta chain) was captured by sequencing in a study of blood T cell repertoires in COVID-19. Trimming took off 4 bases at V and 6 bases at J, with 19 bases between the two ends. The CDR3 covers 14 residues. Looked up from germline, CDR1 is GTSNPN and CDR2 is SVGIG (reference sequence). Only a few counts were recorded for this clone. Libraries were prepared by immunoSEQ multiplex PCR; TCRdb keeps only in-frame clonotypes and omits some of them. The data show approximately 280,000 clones, with around 84% seen just once and over 4% held by the top ten. The sequence was obtained from a man aged 35 to 55 who had been exposed to COVID-19. This chain links TRBV30 with TRBJ2-7, with D perhaps matching TRBD2 (6 bases). Sequenced input: PBMCs or T cells enriched from blood (not recorded which). The CDR3: CAWKRRGAQGEQYF. The CDR3, as DNA: TGTGCCTGGAAACGGCGGGGAGCCCAGGGCGAGCAGTACTTC.